Below are 3 T cell receptor beta chains sequenced from a single sample in a study of OX40 agonist ivuxolimab in advanced cancers. Sequenced by immunoSEQ multiplex PCR; TCRdb stores in-frame clones only, minus some. The data show around 94,000 clones, approximately 92% seen once. The starting material was CD4+ or CD8+ T cells sorted from blood, obtained in a trial of the OX40 agonist ivuxolimab. These receptor sequences come from an adult with an advanced solid tumor such as melanoma, head and neck, liver or kidney cancer.

This chain connects TRBV6-5 to TRBJ2-7; unclear D gene. The CDR3 is made up of 14 amino acids. The ends were cut back, 2 bases at V and 3 bases at J, with 11 bases in the middle. The germline V gene encodes CDR1 MNHEY and CDR2 SVGAGI. The CDR3 DNA reads as TGTGCCAGCAGTTACCGGAAGGATTACTACGAGCAGTACTTC. Amino acids: CASSYRKDYYEQYF.

The chain has TRBV27 and TRBJ1-2, with a weak D call TRBD1 (6 bases). Trimming stripped 4 bases from V and 6 bases from J, with 12 bases between. Looked up from germline, CDR1 is MNHEY and CDR2 is SMNVEV (reference sequence). CDR3 length: 13 amino acids. CDR3 nucleotide sequence: TGTGCCAGCAGTTGGTCCAGGGGTAATGGCTACACCTTC. Encoded protein: CASSWSRGNGYTF.

This chain connects TRBV6-6 to TRBJ1-2; no reliable D call. Trimming cost V 2 bases and J 0 bases, with 4 bases left between them. In germline, CDR1 is MNHNY, CDR2 SVGAGI (reference sequence). This CDR3 comprises 13 residues. CDR3 sequence (DNA): TGTGCCAGCAGTTACGAGGCTAACTATGGCTACACCTTC. Its protein is CASSYEANYGYTF.